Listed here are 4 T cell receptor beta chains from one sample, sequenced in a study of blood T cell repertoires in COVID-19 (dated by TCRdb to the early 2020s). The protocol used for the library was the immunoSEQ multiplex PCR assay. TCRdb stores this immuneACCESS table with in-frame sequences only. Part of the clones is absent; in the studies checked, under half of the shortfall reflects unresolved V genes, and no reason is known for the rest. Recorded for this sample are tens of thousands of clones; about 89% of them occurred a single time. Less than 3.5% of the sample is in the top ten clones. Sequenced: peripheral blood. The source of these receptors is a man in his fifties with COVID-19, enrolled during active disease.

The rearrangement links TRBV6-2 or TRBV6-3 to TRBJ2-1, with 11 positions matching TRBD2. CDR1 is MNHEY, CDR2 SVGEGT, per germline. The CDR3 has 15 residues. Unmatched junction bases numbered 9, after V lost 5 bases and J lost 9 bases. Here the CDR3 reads CASSVLAGAFVEQFF. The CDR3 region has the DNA TGTGCCAGCAGTGTACTAGCGGGGGCCTTTGTTGAGCAGTTCTTC.

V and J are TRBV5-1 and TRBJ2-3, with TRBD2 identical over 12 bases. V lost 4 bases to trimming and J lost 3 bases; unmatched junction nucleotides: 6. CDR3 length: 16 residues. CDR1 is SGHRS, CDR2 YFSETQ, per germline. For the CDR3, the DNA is TGCGCCAGCAGCACCCCCGGGACTAGCGGGACAGATACGCAGTATTTT. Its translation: CASSTPGTSGTDTQYF.

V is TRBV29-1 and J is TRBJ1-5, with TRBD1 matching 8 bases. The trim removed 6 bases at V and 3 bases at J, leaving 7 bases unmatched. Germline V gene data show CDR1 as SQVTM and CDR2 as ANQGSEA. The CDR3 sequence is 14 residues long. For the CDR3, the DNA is TGCAGCGTAGCTGGACAGGGACTCAATCAGCCCCAGCATTTT. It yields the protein CSVAGQGLNQPQHF.

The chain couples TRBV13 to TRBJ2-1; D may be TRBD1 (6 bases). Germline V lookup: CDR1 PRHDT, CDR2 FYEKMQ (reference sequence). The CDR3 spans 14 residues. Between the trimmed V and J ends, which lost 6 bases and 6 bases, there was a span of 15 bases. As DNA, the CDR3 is TGTGCCAGCAGTCCAATATCAGGGGTCAATGAGCAGTTCTTC. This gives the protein CASSPISGVNEQFF. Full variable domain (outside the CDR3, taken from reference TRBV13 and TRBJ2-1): AAGVIQSPRHLIKEKRETATLKCYPIPRHDTVYWYQQGPGQDPQFLISFYEKMQSDKGSIPDRFSAQQFSDYHSELNMSSLELGDSALYFCASSPISGVNEQFFGPGTRLTVL.